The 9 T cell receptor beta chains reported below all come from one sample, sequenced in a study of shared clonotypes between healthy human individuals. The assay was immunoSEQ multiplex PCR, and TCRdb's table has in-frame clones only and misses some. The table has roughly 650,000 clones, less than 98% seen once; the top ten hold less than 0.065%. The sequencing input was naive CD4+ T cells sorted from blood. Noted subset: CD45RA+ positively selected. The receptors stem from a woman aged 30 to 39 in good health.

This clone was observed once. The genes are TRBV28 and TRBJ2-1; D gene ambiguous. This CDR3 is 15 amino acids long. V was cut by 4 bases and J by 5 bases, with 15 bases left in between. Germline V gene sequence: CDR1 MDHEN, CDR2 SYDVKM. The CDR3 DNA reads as TGTGCCAGCAGTTCCGCCGATAGCTGGGACAATGAGCAGTTCTTC. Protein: CASSSADSWDNEQFF.

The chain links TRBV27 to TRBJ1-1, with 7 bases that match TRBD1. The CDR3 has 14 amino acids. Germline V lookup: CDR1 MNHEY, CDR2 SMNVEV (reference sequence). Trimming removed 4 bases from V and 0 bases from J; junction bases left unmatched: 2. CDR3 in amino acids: CASSSGQLNTEAFF. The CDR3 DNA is TGTGCCAGCAGTTCGGGACAGTTGAACACTGAAGCTTTCTTT.

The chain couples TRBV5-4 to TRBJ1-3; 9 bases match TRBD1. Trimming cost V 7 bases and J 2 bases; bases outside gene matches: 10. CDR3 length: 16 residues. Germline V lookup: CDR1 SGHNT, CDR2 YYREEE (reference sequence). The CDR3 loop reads CASSRTGDYAGNTIYF. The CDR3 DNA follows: TGTGCCAGCTCTCGGACAGGGGATTATGCTGGAAACACCATATATTTT.

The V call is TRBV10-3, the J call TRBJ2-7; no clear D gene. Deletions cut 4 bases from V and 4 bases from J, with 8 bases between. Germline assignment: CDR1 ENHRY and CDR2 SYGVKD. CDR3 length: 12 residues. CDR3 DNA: TGTGCCATCAGTGCCTCGCAGTACGAGCAGTACTTC. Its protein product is CAISASQYEQYF.

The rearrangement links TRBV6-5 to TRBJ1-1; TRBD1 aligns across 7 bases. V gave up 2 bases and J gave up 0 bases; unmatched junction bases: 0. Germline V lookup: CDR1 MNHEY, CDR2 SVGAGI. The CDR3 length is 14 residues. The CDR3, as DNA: TGTGCCAGCAGTTACCAGGGGGTGAACACTGAAGCTTTCTTT. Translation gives CASSYQGVNTEAFF.

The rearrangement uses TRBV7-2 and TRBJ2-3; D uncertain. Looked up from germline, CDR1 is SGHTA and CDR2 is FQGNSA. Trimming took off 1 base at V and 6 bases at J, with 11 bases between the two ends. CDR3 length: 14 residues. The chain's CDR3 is CASSLDSARDTQYF. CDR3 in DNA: TGTGCCAGCAGCTTAGACAGCGCAAGGGATACGCAGTATTTT.

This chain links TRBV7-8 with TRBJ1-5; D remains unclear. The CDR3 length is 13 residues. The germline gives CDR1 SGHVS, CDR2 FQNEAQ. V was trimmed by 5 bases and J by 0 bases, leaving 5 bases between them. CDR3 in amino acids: CASSKSSNQPQHF. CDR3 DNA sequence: TGTGCCAGCAGCAAAAGTAGCAATCAGCCCCAGCATTTT.

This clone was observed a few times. The CDR3 protein is CASSESDWRGRNEQYF. The DNA for the CDR3 is TGCGCCAGCAGTGAGTCGGATTGGAGGGGAAGGAACGAGCAGTACTTC. The V and J genes are TRBV10-1 and TRBJ2-7, with D tentatively TRBD2 (6 bases). Trimming stripped 0 bases from V and 5 bases from J, with 17 bases between. CDR1 and CDR2 from the germline V gene are WNHNN and SYGVQD (reference sequence). The CDR3 is made up of 16 amino acids.

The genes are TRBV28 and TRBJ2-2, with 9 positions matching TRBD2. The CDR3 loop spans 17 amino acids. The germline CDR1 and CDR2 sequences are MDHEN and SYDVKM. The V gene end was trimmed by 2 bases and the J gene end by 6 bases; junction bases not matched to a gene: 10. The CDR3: CASSLGHSGSPPGELFF. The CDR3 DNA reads TGTGCCAGCAGTTTAGGGCATAGCGGGAGTCCCCCCGGGGAGCTGTTTTTT.